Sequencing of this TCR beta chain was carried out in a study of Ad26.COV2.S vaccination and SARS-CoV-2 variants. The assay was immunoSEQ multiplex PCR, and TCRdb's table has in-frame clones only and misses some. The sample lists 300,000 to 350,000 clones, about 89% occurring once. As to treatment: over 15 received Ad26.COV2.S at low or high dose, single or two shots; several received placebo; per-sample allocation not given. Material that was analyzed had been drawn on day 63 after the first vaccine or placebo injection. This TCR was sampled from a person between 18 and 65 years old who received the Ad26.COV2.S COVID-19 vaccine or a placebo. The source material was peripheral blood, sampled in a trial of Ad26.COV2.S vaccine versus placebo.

The CDR3 DNA sequence: TGTGCCAGCAGTTCATACAGGAATACCTACGAGCAGTACTTC. It is translated as CASSSYRNTYEQYF. V gene TRBV27 combines with J gene TRBJ2-7, with D tentatively TRBD1 (5 bases). This CDR3 spans 14 amino acids. Trimming shortened V by 4 bases and J by 2 bases, and 12 bases separated the two germline ends. Germline V gene data show CDR1 as MNHEY and CDR2 as SMNVEV (reference sequence).